These T cell receptor beta chains were read from a single sample in a study of regulatory T cells in long-lasting Graves disease. TCRdb re-analysed the multiplex PCR reads in MiXCR, keeping a single row per CDR3 protein. Of a few hundred thousand distinct CDR3 sequences detected, 20% to 25% appear once; the ten largest clones hold about 12%. This sample comprised peripheral blood mononuclear cells (PBMCs), obtained when the disease was refractory, from a patient treated with antithyroid drugs. The receptor source for this set is a female donor with Graves disease. The conserved cysteine and the conserved F or W are not part of the CDR3 here. D genes are given only for firm matches.

d_call	v_call	j_call	cdr3_aa
-	TRBV28	TRBJ1-5	ASSFEGFNQPQH
TRBD2	TRBV19	TRBJ2-2	ASSISGGAFYTGELF
-	TRBV27	TRBJ2-1	ASSPTFELGQF
-	TRBV6-1	TRBJ2-7	ASSRLGQGLYEQY
TRBD1	TRBV7-9	TRBJ2-5	ASSLAGRDRTQETQY
-	TRBV28	TRBJ2-7	ASSTPGTALYEQY
-	TRBV2	TRBJ1-3	ASTPLGSGNTIY
-	TRBV12-3/TRBV12-4	TRBJ1-3	ASSLGGVGNTIY
-	TRBV19	TRBJ1-2	ASAHGGEGAPAYGYT
-	TRBV30	TRBJ1-2	AWSSKGGAYGYT
TRBD1	TRBV12-3/TRBV12-4	TRBJ2-7	ASSPGQGSAEQY
TRBD2	TRBV30	TRBJ2-3	AWSVGGEVDTQY
-	TRBV12-3/TRBV12-4	TRBJ1-5	ASSPLGKAQPQH
-	TRBV28	TRBJ2-3	ASSLSRTAGTQY
TRBD2	TRBV12-3/TRBV12-4	TRBJ2-1	ASSSGLAGNEQF
-	TRBV6-5	TRBJ1-5	ASSYSSHRTTHQPQH
TRBD1	TRBV12-3/TRBV12-4	TRBJ1-5	ASGLSDRAYQPQH
-	TRBV15	TRBJ1-2	ATSREGSNYGYT
TRBD1	TRBV7-9	TRBJ2-5	ASSLGTGRRREETQY
-	TRBV19	TRBJ1-1	ASSEGRGSNTEAF
-	TRBV19	TRBJ1-4	ASSMRGSHYEKLF
TRBD1	TRBV13	TRBJ2-1	ASSLVLDRDNEQF
-	TRBV11-2	TRBJ2-7	ASRGRRDEQY
-	TRBV3-1	TRBJ1-1	ASSQLQGATEAF
-	TRBV6-5	TRBJ1-6	ASSYSGADNSPLH
-	TRBV19	TRBJ1-3	ASSDLGGNTIY
-	TRBV20-1	TRBJ2-2	SARNPSGVGELF
TRBD1	TRBV12-3/TRBV12-4	TRBJ2-2	ASSLRDRGTGELF
TRBD1	TRBV19	TRBJ1-4	ASSTVDRAANEKLF
TRBD2	TRBV27	TRBJ2-1	ASSLYGGSNLNEQF
-	TRBV19	TRBJ2-2	ASSWGDNTGELF
-	TRBV2	TRBJ1-4	ASSELGRAQRNEKLF
-	TRBV19	TRBJ1-2	ASSMGGEFGYT
-	TRBV4-3	TRBJ1-2	ASSADEGNYGYT
-	TRBV4-3	TRBJ1-4	ASSQVVGEKLF
TRBD2	TRBV5-1	TRBJ2-3	ASSLGATSGSTDTQY
TRBD2	TRBV5-4	TRBJ2-5	ASSWTSGEETQY
TRBD1	TRBV6-1	TRBJ2-7	ASRSIAGTGNYEQY
TRBD1	TRBV28	TRBJ1-1	ASSPTTGVVTEAF
-	TRBV5-5	TRBJ2-1	ASSLGGLHNEQF
-	TRBV28	TRBJ1-2	ASSFLAYGYT
-	TRBV6-1	TRBJ2-7	ASSPAFGSGFGQY
-	TRBV30	TRBJ2-7	AWMRGAGYEQY
TRBD2	TRBV20-1	TRBJ2-7	SARPTSGVVYEQY
TRBD2	TRBV2	TRBJ2-1	ASNLLTSGGPKEQF
TRBD1	TRBV15	TRBJ2-7	ATSRDSGQGSSYEQY
-	TRBV28	TRBJ1-2	ASSAEGGYGYT
TRBD2	TRBV20-1	TRBJ2-7	SAKDGLAGNEQY
-	TRBV6-2/TRBV6-3	TRBJ1-1	ASRRYTEAF
-	TRBV5-4	TRBJ2-2	ASSLDWATGELF
-	TRBV20-1	TRBJ1-4	SARDHDGGNEKLF
-	TRBV7-9	TRBJ2-5	ASSPANSLGLETQY
-	TRBV7-2	TRBJ2-7	ASSMNRDGRYEQY
-	TRBV12-3/TRBV12-4	TRBJ2-2	ASSWGGGELF
-	TRBV18	TRBJ1-2	ASPQQDYGYT